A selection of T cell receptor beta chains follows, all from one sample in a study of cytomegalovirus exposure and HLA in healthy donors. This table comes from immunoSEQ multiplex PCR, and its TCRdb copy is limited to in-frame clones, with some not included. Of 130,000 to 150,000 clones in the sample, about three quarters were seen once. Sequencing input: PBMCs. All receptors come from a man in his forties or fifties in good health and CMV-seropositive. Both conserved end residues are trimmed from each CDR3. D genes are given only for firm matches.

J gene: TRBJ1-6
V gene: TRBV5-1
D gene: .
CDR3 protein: ASSLEAANNSPLH

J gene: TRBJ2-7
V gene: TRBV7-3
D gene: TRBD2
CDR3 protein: ASSSNLAGGAYEQY

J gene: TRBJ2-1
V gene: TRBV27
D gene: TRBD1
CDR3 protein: ASSWGQYNEQF

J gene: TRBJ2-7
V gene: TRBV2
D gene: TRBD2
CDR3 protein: ASGGGFTRREQY

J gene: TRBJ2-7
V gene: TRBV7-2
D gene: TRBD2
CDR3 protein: ASSSINLAGSYEQY

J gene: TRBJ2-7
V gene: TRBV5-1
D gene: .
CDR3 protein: ASSLAPGSGSSYEQY

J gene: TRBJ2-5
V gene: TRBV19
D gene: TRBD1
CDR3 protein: ASSTGTGVGETQY

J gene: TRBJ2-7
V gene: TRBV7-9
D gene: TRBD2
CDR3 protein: ASSPLGLAGIGEQY

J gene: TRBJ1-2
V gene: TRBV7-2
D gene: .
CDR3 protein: ASSLEPKIYGYT

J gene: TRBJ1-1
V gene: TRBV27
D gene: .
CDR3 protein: ASSAQPGMNTEAF

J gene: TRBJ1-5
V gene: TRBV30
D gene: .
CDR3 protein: AWSVGQPGVPQH

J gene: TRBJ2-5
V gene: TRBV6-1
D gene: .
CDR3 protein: ASSGFFQAETQY

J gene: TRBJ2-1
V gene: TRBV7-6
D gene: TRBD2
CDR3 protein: ASSLGGLAGAEQF

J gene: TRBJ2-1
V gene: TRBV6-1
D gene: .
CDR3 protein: ASSSTWEQF

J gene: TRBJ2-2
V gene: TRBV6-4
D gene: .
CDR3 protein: ASSVQEGGELF

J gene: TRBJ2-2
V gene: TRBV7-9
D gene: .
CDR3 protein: ASSSTVNTGELF

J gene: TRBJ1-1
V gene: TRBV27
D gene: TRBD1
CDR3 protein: ASSSASQGQVRAF

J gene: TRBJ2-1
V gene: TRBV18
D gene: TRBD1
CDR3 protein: ASSPLTTGGATNEQF

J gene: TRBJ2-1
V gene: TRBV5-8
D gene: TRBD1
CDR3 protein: ASSLFTGTGDPNEQF

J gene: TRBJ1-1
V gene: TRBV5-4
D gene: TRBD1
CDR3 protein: ASSVGQGALTEAF

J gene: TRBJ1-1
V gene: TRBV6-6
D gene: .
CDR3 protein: ASSSPSRGRGTEAF

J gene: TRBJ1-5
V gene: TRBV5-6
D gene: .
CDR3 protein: ASSLGQVNQPQH

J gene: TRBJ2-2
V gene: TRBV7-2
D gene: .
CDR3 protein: ASTRQGINTGELF

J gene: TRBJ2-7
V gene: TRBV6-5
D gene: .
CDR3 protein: ASSNTYEQY

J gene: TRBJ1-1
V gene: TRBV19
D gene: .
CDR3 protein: ASSIGGPNTEAF

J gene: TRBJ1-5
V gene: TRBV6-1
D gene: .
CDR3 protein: ASSETSTGSNQPQH

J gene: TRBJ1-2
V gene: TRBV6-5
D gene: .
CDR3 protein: ASAQEGGYGYT